This T cell receptor (beta chain) was profiled in a study of cytomegalovirus exposure and HLA in healthy donors. Study-level findings and limits: Cytomegalovirus status, reportedly, was diagnosed with high specificity and sensitivity by the classifier. In a later analysis, at a false discovery rate of 0.05, fewer than 20,000 TCR beta sequences were associated with HLA alleles. Later genetic work tied a missense DCLRE1C variant to beta-chain V and J trimming.

The PCR made use of 60 Vbeta and 13 Jbeta primers. Generated by immunoSEQ multiplex PCR, the TCRdb table keeps only in-frame clones and is missing some. The data show roughly 150,000 clones, roughly 82% seen once. The V gene lost 4 bases and the J gene lost 6 bases, with 13 bases spanning the gap. Germline assignment: CDR1 SGDLS and CDR2 YYNGEE. The CDR3 length is 13 residues. Donors counted as nominally healthy when sampled, yet unrecorded immune exposures were likely. Notes on this clone: Its matching antigen is unknown.

This chain joins TRBV9 and TRBJ1-2, with a tentative D call TRBD1 (6 bases). The receptor's source is a male donor in good health and CMV-seronegative. What was sequenced was PBMCs. The CDR3 protein is CASSKDSGDGYTF. As DNA, the CDR3 is TGTGCCAGCAGCAAGGACAGCGGGGATGGCTACACCTTC.